These 2 T cell receptor beta chains originate from one sample sequenced in a study of cytomegalovirus exposure and HLA in healthy donors. Use of 60 Vbeta and 13 Jbeta primers characterized the PCR. The repertoire was sequenced with immunoSEQ multiplex PCR; TCRdb's copy has only in-frame clones and lacks some. In all, the sample yields 70,000 to 75,000 clones. Sequences were obtained from PBMCs. These receptors were collected from a female donor in good health and CMV-seropositive.

J is TRBJ1-4 and V is TRBV6-1; maybe TRBD1 (5 bases). The V gene's germline CDR1 is MNHNS and CDR2 SASEGT. The CDR3 covers 17 residues. Trimming shortened V by 2 bases and J by 6 bases, and 19 bases separated the two germline ends. CDR3 region: CASSERAGGRLDEKLFF. CDR3 in DNA: TGTGCCAGCAGTGAAAGGGCGGGGGGGAGATTGGATGAAAAACTGTTTTTT.

Comments on this clone: The germline gene is not matched at one end of the junction; a read error may be the cause. The chain employs TRBV5-6 and TRBJ2-5, with TRBD1 matching 8 bases. Looked up from germline, CDR1 is SGHDT and CDR2 is YYEEEE. The length of the CDR3 is 12 residues. The CDR3 region has the DNA TGTGCCAGCAGCGTGGAGAACAGGGGGACCGACTTC. This gives the protein CASSVENRGTDF.